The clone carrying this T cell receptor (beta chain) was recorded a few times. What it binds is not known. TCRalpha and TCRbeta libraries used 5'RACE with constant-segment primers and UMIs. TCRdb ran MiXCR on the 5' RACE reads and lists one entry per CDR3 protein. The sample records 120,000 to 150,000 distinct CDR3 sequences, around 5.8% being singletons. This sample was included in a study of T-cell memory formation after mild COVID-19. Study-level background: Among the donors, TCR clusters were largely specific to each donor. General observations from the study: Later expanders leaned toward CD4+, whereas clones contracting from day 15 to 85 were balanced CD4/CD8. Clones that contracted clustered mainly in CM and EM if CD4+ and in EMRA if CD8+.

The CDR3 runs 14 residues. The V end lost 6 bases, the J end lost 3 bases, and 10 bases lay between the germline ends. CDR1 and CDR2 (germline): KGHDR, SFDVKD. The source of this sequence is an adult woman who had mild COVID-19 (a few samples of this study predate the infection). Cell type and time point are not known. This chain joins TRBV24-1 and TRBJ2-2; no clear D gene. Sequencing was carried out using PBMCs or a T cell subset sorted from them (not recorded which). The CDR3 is CATSPLKDTGELFF. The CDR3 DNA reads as TGTGCCACCAGTCCCTTGAAGGACACCGGGGAGCTGTTTTTT.